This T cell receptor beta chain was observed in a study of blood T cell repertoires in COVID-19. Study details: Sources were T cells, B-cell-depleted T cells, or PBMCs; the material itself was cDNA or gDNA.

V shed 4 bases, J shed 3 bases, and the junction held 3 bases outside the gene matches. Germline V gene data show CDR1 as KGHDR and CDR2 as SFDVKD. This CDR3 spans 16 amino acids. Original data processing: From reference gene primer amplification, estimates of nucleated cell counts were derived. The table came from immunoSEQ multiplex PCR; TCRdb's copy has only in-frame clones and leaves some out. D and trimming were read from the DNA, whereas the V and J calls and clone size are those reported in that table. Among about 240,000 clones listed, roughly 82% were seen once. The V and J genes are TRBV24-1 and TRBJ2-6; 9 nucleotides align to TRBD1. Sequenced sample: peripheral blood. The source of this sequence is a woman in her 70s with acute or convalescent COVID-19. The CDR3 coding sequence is TGTGCCACCAGTGACTGGACAGGGGATGGGGCCAACGTCCTGACTTTC. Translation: CATSDWTGDGANVLTF.